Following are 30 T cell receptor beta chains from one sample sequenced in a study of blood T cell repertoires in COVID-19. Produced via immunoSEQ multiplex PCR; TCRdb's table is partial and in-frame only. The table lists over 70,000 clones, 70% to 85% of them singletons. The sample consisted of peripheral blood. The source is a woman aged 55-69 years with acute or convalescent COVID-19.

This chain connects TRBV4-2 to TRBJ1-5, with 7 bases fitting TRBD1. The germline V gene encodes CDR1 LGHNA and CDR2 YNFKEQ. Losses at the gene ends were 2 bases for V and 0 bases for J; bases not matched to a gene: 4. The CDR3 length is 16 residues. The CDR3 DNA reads TGTGCCAGCAGCCAAATAGGGGGCACTAGCAATCAGCCCCAGCATTTT. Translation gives CASSQIGGTSNQPQHF.

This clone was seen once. This CDR3 is CASSTTGVSTDTQYF. CDR3 sequence (DNA): TGTGCCAGCTCAACGACAGGCGTTAGCACAGATACGCAGTATTTT. This chain uses TRBV18 with TRBJ2-3, with TRBD1 as a possible D gene (6 bases). Germline CDR1 reads KGHSH; CDR2 reads LQKENI. CDR3 length equals 15 residues. Trimming cost V 5 bases and J 0 bases, with 12 bases left between them. Full variable domain (missing parts from reference TRBV18 and TRBJ2-3): NAGVMQNPRHLVRRRGQEARLRCSPMKGHSHVYWYRQLPEEGLKFMVYLQKENIIDESGMPKERFSAEFPKEGPSILRIQQVVRGDSAAYFCASSTTGVSTDTQYFGPGTRLTVL.

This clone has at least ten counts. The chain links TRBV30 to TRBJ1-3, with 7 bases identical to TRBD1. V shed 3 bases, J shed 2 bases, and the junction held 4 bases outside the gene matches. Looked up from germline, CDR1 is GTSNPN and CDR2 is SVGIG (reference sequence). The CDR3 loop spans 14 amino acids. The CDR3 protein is CAWREGTAGNTIYF. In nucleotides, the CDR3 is TGTGCCTGGAGGGAAGGGACAGCTGGAAACACCATATATTTT.

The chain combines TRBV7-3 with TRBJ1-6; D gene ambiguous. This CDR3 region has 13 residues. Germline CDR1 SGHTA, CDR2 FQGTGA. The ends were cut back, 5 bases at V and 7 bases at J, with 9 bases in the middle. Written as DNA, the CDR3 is TGTGCCAGCAGCCAACGGGAAAATTCACCCCTCCACTTT. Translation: CASSQRENSPLHF.

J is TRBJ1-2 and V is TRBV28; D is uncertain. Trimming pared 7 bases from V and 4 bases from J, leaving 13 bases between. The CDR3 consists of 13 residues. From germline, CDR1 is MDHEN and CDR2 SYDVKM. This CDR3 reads CASNAASSYGYTF. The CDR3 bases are TGTGCCAGCAACGCGGCCTCCTCCTATGGCTACACCTTC.

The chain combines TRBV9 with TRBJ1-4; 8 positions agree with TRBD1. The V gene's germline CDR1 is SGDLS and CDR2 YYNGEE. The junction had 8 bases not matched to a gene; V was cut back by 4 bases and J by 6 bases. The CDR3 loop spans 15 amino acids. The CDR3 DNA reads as TGTGCCAGCAGCACCCGGACAGGGATGGATGAAAAACTGTTTTTT. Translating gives CASSTRTGMDEKLFF.

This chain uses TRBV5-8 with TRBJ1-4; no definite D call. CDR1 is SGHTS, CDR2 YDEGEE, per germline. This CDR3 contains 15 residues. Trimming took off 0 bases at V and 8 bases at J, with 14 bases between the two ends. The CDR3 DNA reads TGTGCCAGCAGCTTGGGATCCCCTGTGAGAGAAAAACTGTTTTTT. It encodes CASSLGSPVREKLFF.

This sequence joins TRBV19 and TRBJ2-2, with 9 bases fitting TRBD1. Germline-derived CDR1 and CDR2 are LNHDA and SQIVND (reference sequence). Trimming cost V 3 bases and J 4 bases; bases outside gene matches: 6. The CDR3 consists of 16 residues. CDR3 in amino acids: CASSIRTGVGTGELFF. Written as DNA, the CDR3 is TGTGCCAGTAGTATCCGGACAGGGGTCGGCACCGGGGAGCTGTTTTTT. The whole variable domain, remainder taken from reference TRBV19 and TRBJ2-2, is DGGITQSPKYLFRKEGQNVTLSCEQNLNHDAMYWYRQDPGQGLRLIYYSQIVNDFQKGDIAEGYSVSREKKESFPLTVTSAQKNPTAFYLCASSIRTGVGTGELFFGEGSRLTVL.

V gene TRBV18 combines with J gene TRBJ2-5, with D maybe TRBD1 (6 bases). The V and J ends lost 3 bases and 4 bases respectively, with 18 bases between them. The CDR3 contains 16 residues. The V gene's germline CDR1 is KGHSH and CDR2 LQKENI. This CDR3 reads CASSPWGRGLRETQYF. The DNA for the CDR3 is TGTGCCAGCTCACCTTGGGGGCGCGGGCTCCGAGAGACCCAGTACTTC.

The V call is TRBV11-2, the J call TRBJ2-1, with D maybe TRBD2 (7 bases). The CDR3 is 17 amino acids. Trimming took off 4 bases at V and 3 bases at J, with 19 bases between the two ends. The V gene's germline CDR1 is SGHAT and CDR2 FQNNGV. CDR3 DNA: TGTGCCAGCAGCTCGAGAGGGGGGGGAAGTCACTACAATGAGCAGTTCTTC. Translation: CASSSRGGGSHYNEQFF.

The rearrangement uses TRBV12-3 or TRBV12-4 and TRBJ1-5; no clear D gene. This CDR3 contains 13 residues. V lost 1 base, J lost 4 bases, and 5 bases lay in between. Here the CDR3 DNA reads TGTGCCAGCAGTTTAGTACAGAATCAGCCCCAGCATTTT. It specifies CASSLVQNQPQHF.

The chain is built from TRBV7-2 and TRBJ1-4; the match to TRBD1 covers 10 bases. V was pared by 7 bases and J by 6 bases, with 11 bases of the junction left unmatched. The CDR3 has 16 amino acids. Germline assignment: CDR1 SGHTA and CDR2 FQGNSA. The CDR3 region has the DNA TGTGCCAGCACCCCACCCCGAGACAGGGGGCATGAAAAACTGTTTTTT. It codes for CASTPPRDRGHEKLFF.

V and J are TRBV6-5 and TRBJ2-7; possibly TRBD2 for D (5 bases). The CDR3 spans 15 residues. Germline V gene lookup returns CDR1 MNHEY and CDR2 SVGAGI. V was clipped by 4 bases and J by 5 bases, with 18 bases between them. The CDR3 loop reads CASSLVPRGIDEQYF. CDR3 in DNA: TGTGCCAGCAGTTTGGTCCCACGGGGTATCGACGAGCAGTACTTC.

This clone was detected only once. CDR3 in DNA: TGTGCCAGCAGCACGACCCCCGGACCCGGCAGGGCCGGGGAGCTGTTTTTT. Protein sequence: CASSTTPGPGRAGELFF. The J gene is TRBJ2-2, the V gene TRBV9, with D possibly TRBD1 on 5 matching bases. This CDR3 is built from 17 residues. The germline gives CDR1 SGDLS, CDR2 YYNGEE. V lost 4 bases and J lost 6, with 22 bases in between.

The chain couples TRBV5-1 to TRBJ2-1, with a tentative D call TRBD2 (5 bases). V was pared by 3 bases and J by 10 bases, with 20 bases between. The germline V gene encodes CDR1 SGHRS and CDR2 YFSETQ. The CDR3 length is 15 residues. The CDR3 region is CASSWAERPTGEQFF. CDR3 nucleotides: TGCGCCAGCAGCTGGGCGGAGCGGCCCACGGGCGAGCAGTTCTTC.

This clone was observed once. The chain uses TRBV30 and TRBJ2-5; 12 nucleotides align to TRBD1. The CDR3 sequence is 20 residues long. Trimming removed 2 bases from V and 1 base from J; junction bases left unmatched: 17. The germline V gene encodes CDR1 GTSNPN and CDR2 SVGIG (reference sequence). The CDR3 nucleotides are TGTGCCTGGAGTACCCCGTTAGGGACAGGGGGCTATAGGGTCCAAGAGACCCAGTACTTC. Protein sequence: CAWSTPLGTGGYRVQETQYF. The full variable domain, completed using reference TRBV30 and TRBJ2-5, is SQTIHQWPATLVQPVGSPLSLECTVEGTSNPNLYWYRQAAGRGLQLLFYSVGIGQISSEVPQNLSASRPQDRQFILSSKKLLLSDSGFYLCAWSTPLGTGGYRVQETQYFGPGTRLLVL.

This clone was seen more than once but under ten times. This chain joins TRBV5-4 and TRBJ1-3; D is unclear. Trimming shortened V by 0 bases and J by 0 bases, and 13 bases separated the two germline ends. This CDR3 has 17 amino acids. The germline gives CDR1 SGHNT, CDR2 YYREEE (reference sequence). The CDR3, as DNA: TGTGCCAGCAGCTTGGGTAGAGGGCAGAGCTCTGGAAACACCATATATTTT. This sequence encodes CASSLGRGQSSGNTIYF.

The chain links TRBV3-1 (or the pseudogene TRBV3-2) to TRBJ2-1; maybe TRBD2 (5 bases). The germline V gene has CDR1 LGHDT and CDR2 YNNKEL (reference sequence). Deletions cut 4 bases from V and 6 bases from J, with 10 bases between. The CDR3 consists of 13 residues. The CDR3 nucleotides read TGTGCCAGCAGCCTCTGGACTGTCAATGAGCAGTTCTTC. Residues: CASSLWTVNEQFF.

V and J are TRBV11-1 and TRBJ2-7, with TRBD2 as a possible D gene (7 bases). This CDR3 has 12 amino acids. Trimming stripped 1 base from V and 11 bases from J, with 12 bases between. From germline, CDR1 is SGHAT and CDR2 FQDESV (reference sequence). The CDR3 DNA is TGTGCCAGCAGCTTAGTTGGCGGGGGCAAGTACTTC. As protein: CASSLVGGGKYF.

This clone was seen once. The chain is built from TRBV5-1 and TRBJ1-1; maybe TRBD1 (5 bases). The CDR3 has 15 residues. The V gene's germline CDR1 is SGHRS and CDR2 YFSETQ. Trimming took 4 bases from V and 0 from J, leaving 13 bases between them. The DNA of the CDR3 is TGCGCCAGCAGCCAAAACCCGACAGTGAACACTGAAGCTTTCTTT. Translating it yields CASSQNPTVNTEAFF.

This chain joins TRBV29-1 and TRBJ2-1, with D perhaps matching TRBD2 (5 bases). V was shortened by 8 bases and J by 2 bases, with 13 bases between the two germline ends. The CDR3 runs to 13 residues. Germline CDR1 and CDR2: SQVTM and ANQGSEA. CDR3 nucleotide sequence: TGCAGCACCAGCGGCGGACCCTACAATGAGCAGTTCTTC. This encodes CSTSGGPYNEQFF.

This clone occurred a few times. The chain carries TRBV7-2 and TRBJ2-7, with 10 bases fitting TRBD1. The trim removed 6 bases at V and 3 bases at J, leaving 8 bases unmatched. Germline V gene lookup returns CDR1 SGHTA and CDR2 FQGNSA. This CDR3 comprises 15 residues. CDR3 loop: CASSAGTGVIYEQYF. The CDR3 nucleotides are TGTGCCAGCAGTGCCGGGACAGGGGTGATCTACGAGCAGTACTTC.

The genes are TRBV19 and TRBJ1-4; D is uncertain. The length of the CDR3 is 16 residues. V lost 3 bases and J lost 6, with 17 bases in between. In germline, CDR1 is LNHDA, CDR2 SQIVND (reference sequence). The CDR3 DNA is TGTGCCAGTAGTATCTCACCCACAGCTACTTATGAAAAACTGTTTTTT. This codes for CASSISPTATYEKLFF.

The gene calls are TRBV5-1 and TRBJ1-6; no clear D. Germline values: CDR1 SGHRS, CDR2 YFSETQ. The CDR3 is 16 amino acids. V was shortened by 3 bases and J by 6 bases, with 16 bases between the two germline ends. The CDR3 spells CASSSRTLRGNSPLHF. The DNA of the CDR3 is TGCGCCAGCAGCTCCCGGACCCTACGGGGTAATTCACCCCTCCACTTT.

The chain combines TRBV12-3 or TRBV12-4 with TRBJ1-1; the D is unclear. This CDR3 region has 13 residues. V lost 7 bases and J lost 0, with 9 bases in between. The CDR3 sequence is CASTTTVNTEAFF. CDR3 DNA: TGTGCCAGCACCACAACAGTGAACACTGAAGCTTTCTTT.

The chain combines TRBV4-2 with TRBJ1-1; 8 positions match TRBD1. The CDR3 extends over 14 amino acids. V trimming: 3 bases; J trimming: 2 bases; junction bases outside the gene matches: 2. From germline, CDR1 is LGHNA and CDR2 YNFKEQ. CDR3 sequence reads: CASSHRGPNTEAFF. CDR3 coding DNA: TGTGCCAGCAGCCACAGGGGGCCTAACACTGAAGCTTTCTTT.

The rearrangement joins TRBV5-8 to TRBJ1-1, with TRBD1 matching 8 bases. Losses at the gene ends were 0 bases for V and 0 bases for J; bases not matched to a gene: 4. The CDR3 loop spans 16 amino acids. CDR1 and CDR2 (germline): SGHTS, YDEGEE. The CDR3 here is CASSLGTGILNTEAFF. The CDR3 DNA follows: TGTGCCAGCAGCTTGGGGACAGGGATACTGAACACTGAAGCTTTCTTT.

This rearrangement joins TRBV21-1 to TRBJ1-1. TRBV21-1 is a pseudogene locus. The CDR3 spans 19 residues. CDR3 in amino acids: CASRNRDRGRGRVDTEAFF. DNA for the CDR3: TGTGCCAGTCGAAACCGGGACAGGGGGCGCGGGAGGGTGGACACTGAAGCTTTCTTT.

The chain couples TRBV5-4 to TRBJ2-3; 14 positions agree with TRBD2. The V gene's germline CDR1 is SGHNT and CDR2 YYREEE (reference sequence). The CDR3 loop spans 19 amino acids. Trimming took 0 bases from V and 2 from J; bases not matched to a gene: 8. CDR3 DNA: TGTGCCAGCAGCTTGGAAGGACTAGCGGGGGGCTACTCCACAGATACGCAGTATTTT. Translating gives CASSLEGLAGGYSTDTQYF.

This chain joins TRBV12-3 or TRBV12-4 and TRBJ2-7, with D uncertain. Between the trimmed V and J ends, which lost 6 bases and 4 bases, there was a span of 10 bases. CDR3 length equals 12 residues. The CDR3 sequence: CASSLTLYEQYF. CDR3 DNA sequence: TGTGCCAGCAGCCTCACTCTTTACGAGCAGTACTTC.